These T cell receptor beta chains were read from a single sample in a study of T cell changes during pregnancy in multiple sclerosis. Sequencing used immunoSEQ multiplex PCR; TCRdb keeps in-frame clones, though not all of them. Counted here are tens of thousands of clones, roughly 93% occurring once; the ten biggest clones make up around 4%. The material was CD8+ T cells from peripheral blood mononuclear cells, obtained in the second trimester of pregnancy. All receptors derive from a female donor with multiple sclerosis, enrolled in a pregnancy study. The CDR3 runs from the conserved cysteine through the conserved F or W.

len: 15
v_gene: TRBV7-8
j_gene: TRBJ1-5
CDR3aa: CASSLGRGGNQPQHF

len: 16
v_gene: TRBV7-9
j_gene: TRBJ1-6
CDR3aa: CASSLAYGELYKPLHF

len: 16
v_gene: TRBV27
j_gene: TRBJ1-1
CDR3aa: CASSPVTGAIRAEAFF

len: 17
v_gene: TRBV4-1
j_gene: TRBJ2-6
CDR3aa: CASSREGSQTGANVLTF

len: 16
v_gene: TRBV30
j_gene: TRBJ2-5
CDR3aa: CAWGEGALAVQETQYF

len: 12
v_gene: TRBV27
j_gene: TRBJ2-7
CDR3aa: CASSLPSYEQYF

len: 16
v_gene: TRBV4-1
j_gene: TRBJ2-2
CDR3aa: CASTPLGRDGTGELFF

len: 15
v_gene: TRBV6-4
j_gene: TRBJ2-7
CDR3aa: CASSTTSGADYEQYF

len: 14
v_gene: TRBV27
j_gene: TRBJ2-1
CDR3aa: CASTSGGPYNEQFF

len: 15
v_gene: TRBV9
j_gene: TRBJ1-5
CDR3aa: CASSVEGRLNQPQHF

len: 14
v_gene: TRBV19
j_gene: TRBJ2-1
CDR3aa: CASSSVSSYNEQFF

len: 11
v_gene: TRBV11-2
j_gene: TRBJ2-5
CDR3aa: CASSFSETQYF

len: 15
v_gene: TRBV5-4
j_gene: TRBJ2-3
CDR3aa: CASSLRAGSSDTQYF